Each of the 5 T cell receptor beta chains below was sequenced from the same sample in a study of cytomegalovirus exposure and HLA in healthy donors. 60 Vbeta and 13 Jbeta primers were used in PCR. Sequencing was performed with immunoSEQ multiplex PCR; in TCRdb, only in-frame clones are kept and a portion is missing. The sample consists of over 100,000 clones, roughly 80% of them appearing once. The sequenced sample was PBMCs. Receptors were obtained from a young man in good health and CMV-seropositive.

The genes are TRBV5-8 and TRBJ2-3; D uncertain. The germline CDR1 and CDR2 sequences are SGHTS and YDEGEE. The CDR3 runs to 15 residues. V dropped 0 bases and J dropped 2 bases, with 10 bases sitting between them. The chain's CDR3 is CASSLAGWNTDTQYF. The CDR3 nucleotides are TGTGCCAGCAGCTTGGCCGGGTGGAACACAGATACGCAGTATTTT.

V is TRBV7-2 and J is TRBJ1-2; D might be TRBD1 (5 bases). V dropped 7 bases and J dropped 1 base, with 16 bases sitting between them. Germline CDR1 is SGHTA and CDR2 is FQGNSA. This CDR3 is 15 amino acids long. The CDR3 here is CASTHAGGINYGYTF. As DNA, the CDR3 is TGTGCCAGCACCCATGCCGGGGGGATTAACTATGGCTACACCTTC. The full variable domain, its missing parts supplied by reference TRBV7-2 and TRBJ1-2, is GAGVSQSPSNKVTEKGKDVELRCDPISGHTALYWYRQSLGQGLEFLIYFQGNSAPDKSGLPSDRFSAERTGGSVSTLTIQRTQQEDSAVYLCASTHAGGINYGYTFGSGTRLTVV.

V is TRBV1 and J is TRBJ2-1; TRBD2 is the table's D call and was not checked against the DNA. TRBV1 is given as a pseudogene. The CDR3 consists of 17 residues. For the CDR3, the DNA is TGCACCAGCAGCCAGGTAGAGCGGGAGCCATACTACAATGAGCAGTTCTTC. Translated: CTSSQVEREPYYNEQFF.

This rearrangement joins TRBV18 to TRBJ1-2; tentative D call: TRBD1 (6 bases). This CDR3 has 13 residues. Between the trimmed V and J ends, which lost 3 bases and 12 bases, there was a span of 17 bases. CDR1 and CDR2 (germline): KGHSH, LQKENI. CDR3 sequence (DNA): TGTGCCAGCTCACCGGGGGGGACATACGGCCACACCTTC. It specifies CASSPGGTYGHTF.

The J gene is TRBJ2-3, the V gene TRBV19; TRBD2 might be the D (5 bases). The germline V and J ends were trimmed by 3 bases and 2 bases, with 21 bases remaining between them. Germline V gene lookup returns CDR1 LNHDA and CDR2 SQIVND (reference sequence). The length of the CDR3 is 18 residues. CDR3 DNA sequence: TGTGCCAGTAGTATTGGCCTCTGGGAGAAAGCATTCACAGATACGCAGTATTTT. Residues: CASSIGLWEKAFTDTQYF.